Below, 25 T cell receptor beta chains from the same sample are listed, as sequenced in a study of blood T cell repertoires in COVID-19. TCRdb's table, derived via immunoSEQ multiplex PCR, lists solely in-frame clones and lacks some. The sample records about 99,000 clones, approximately 84% being singletons. Sequencing was carried out using peripheral blood. The receptors shown here come from a human donor in a cohort sampled during active COVID-19.

The V and J genes are TRBV18 and TRBJ1-1; D uncertain. The CDR3 is 16 amino acids. The V and J ends lost 2 bases and 1 base respectively, with 14 bases between them. The germline CDR1 and CDR2 sequences are KGHSH and LQKENI. The CDR3 loop reads CASSPNAPGQNTEAFF. CDR3 nucleotide sequence: TGTGCCAGCTCACCAAACGCACCGGGTCAGAACACTGAAGCTTTCTTT.

The gene calls are TRBV5-1 and TRBJ2-2, with 11 bases matching TRBD2. Germline V gene lookup returns CDR1 SGHRS and CDR2 YFSETQ. Trimming at V came to 2 bases and at J to 9 bases, leaving 6 bases not matched to a gene. The CDR3 spans 15 residues. The CDR3 bases are TGCGCCAGCAGCTTAGGGACTAGCGGCGGCCGGGAGCTGTTTTTT. Its translation: CASSLGTSGGRELFF.

The chain is built from TRBV5-4 and TRBJ1-1; possibly TRBD1 for D (5 bases). Germline V gives CDR1 SGHNT, CDR2 YYREEE (reference sequence). V was trimmed by 2 bases and J by 5 bases, leaving 16 bases between them. The length of the CDR3 is 15 residues. In nucleotides, the CDR3 is TGTGCCAGCAGCTTCCCCTCGGGAGAGGGGACTGAAGCTTTCTTT. This translates into CASSFPSGEGTEAFF.

This clone was observed a single time. The chain carries TRBV7-2 and TRBJ2-5; TRBD1 aligns across 9 bases. V lost 4 bases and J lost 4; bases outside the gene matches: 7. This CDR3 comprises 15 residues. Germline V CDR1 and CDR2: SGHTA, FQGNSA. CDR3 residues: CASSSSNRGRETQYF. The CDR3 DNA follows: TGTGCCAGCAGCTCAAGTAACAGGGGGCGAGAGACCCAGTACTTC.

The rearrangement uses TRBV5-4 and TRBJ2-3; 8 bases map to TRBD1. Losses at the gene ends were 4 bases for V and 1 base for J; bases not matched to a gene: 8. Germline lookup yields CDR1 SGHNT and CDR2 YYREEE (reference sequence). The CDR3 is 16 amino acids. CDR3 nucleotide sequence: TGTGCCAGCAGCCTGCAGGGGGCCGTCGGCACAGATACGCAGTATTTT. Translated, it gives CASSLQGAVGTDTQYF.

V and J are TRBV4-1 and TRBJ1-1; TRBD1 might be the D (6 bases). The V end lost 0 bases, the J end lost 1 base, and 12 bases lay between the germline ends. The CDR3 runs 16 residues. The germline V gene has CDR1 MGHRA and CDR2 YSYEKL. The CDR3 reads CASSQDGGQPNTEAFF. The CDR3 DNA reads as TGCGCCAGCAGCCAAGATGGCGGACAGCCGAACACTGAAGCTTTCTTT.

The chain uses TRBV10-1 and TRBJ2-1; possible D gene TRBD1, 5 bases. The germline V gene has CDR1 WNHNN and CDR2 SYGVQD (reference sequence). This CDR3 has 15 residues. Trimming took off 6 bases at V and 6 bases at J, with 18 bases between the two ends. The CDR3 reads CASSESGARSNEQFF. CDR3 nucleotides: TGCGCCAGCAGCGAGAGTGGGGCCCGTTCCAATGAGCAGTTCTTC.

V gene TRBV9 combines with J gene TRBJ1-2; 7 positions match TRBD1. This CDR3 region has 15 residues. V gave up 0 bases and J gave up 5 bases; unmatched junction bases: 7. Germline V gene data show CDR1 as SGDLS and CDR2 as YYNGEE. Here the CDR3 DNA reads TGTGCCAGCAGCGTAGGGACAGGAGGCCCTTATGGCTACACCTTC. Translating gives CASSVGTGGPYGYTF.

The chain links TRBV29-1 to TRBJ1-1; no firm D call. The germline V and J ends were trimmed by 7 bases and 2 bases, with 8 bases remaining between them. The CDR3 is made up of 11 amino acids. Germline V gene data show CDR1 as SQVTM and CDR2 as ANQGSEA. In DNA form, the CDR3 reads TGCAGCGCCGCGAGTAACACTGAAGCTTTCTTT. Protein sequence: CSAASNTEAFF.

The chain links TRBV5-4 to TRBJ2-2, with D perhaps TRBD1 (6 bases). This CDR3 has 14 residues. Trimming shortened V by 6 bases and J by 7 bases, and 16 bases separated the two germline ends. CDR1 and CDR2 from the germline V gene are SGHNT and YYREEE (reference sequence). In nucleotides, the CDR3 is TGTGCCAGCACCAGAACAGGGTCAGGCGGGGAGCTGTTTTTT. Translating gives CASTRTGSGGELFF.

This clone has more than one count but fewer than ten. The V gene is TRBV5-1, the J gene TRBJ2-5; TRBD1 matches at 8 bases. The CDR3 runs to 16 residues. The V gene's germline CDR1 is SGHRS and CDR2 YFSETQ. V lost 1 base, J lost 2 bases, and 7 bases stayed unmatched. Here the CDR3 DNA reads TGCGCCAGCAGCTTGACAGGGGGACCGACACAAGAGACCCAGTACTTC. Translated: CASSLTGGPTQETQYF.

As DNA, the CDR3 is TGTGCCAGCAGTGTACAGGCCCCCTACGAGCAGTACTTC. Translated, it gives CASSVQAPYEQYF. The V and J genes are TRBV2 and TRBJ2-7, with a tentative D call TRBD1 (5 bases). V was shortened by 4 bases and J by 2 bases, with 9 bases between the two germline ends. Germline CDR1 and CDR2: SNHLY and FYNNEI. The CDR3 runs to 13 residues.

The V and J genes are TRBV6-5 and TRBJ2-7; TRBD2 matches 8 bases. Trimming at V came to 7 bases and at J to 0 bases, leaving 8 bases not matched to a gene. The germline V gene has CDR1 MNHEY and CDR2 SVGAGI. There are 15 residues in the CDR3. Here the CDR3 DNA reads TGTGCCAGCAATACTTTAGCGGGGAGCTCCTACGAGCAGTACTTC. Translation: CASNTLAGSSYEQYF.

The V call is TRBV7-8, the J call TRBJ1-5, with 7 nucleotides matching TRBD1. This CDR3 region has 14 residues. V was clipped by 5 bases and J by 4 bases; unmatched bases: 5. CDR1 SGHVS and CDR2 FQNEAQ come from the germline V gene. The CDR3 DNA sequence: TGTGCCAGCAGCCCCGGGACAGTTAATCAGCCCCAGCATTTT. It codes for CASSPGTVNQPQHF.

The chain has TRBV9 and TRBJ2-1, with 9 positions matching TRBD2. This CDR3 contains 16 residues. From germline, CDR1 is SGDLS and CDR2 YYNGEE. The trim removed 2 bases at V and 7 bases at J, leaving 10 bases unmatched. CDR3 bases: TGTGCCAGCAGCGTTGCTCCCGGCGGGGGGGCAAATGAGCAGTTCTTC. Translation gives CASSVAPGGGANEQFF.

The chain links TRBV5-1 to TRBJ1-1; TRBD1 matches 12 bases. Germline values: CDR1 SGHRS, CDR2 YFSETQ. V dropped 4 bases and J dropped 5; count of bases not matched to a gene: 15. CDR3 size: 18 residues. The CDR3 nucleotides are TGCGCCAGCAGCCCCCCCGGGACAGGGGGCGCTCTTGGGACTGAAGCTTTCTTT. The encoded protein is CASSPPGTGGALGTEAFF.

CDR3 sequence (DNA): TGTGCCAGCAGCTCCGGGACTATAACTTCCTACGAGCAGTACTTC. This encodes CASSSGTITSYEQYF. The chain links TRBV11-1 to TRBJ2-7, with 7 bases identical to TRBD2. V shed 4 bases, J shed 1 base, and the junction held 7 bases outside the gene matches. The CDR3 loop spans 15 amino acids. Germline V gene sequence: CDR1 SGHAT, CDR2 FQDESV (reference sequence).

The sample holds one count of this clone. The V and J genes are TRBV7-9 and TRBJ1-1; D uncertain. The CDR3 consists of 13 residues. Trimming cost V 1 base and J 4 bases, with 7 bases left between them. Germline-derived CDR1 and CDR2 are SEHNR and FQNEAQ (reference sequence). CDR3 loop: CASSLEGSTEAFF. In nucleotides, the CDR3 is TGTGCCAGCAGCTTAGAAGGGAGCACTGAAGCTTTCTTT.

V usage is TRBV4-1 and J usage is TRBJ1-2, with D perhaps matching TRBD1 (6 bases). Germline lookup yields CDR1 MGHRA and CDR2 YSYEKL. The V end lost 1 base, the J end lost 6 bases, and 12 bases lay between the germline ends. This CDR3 spans 14 amino acids. The CDR3 nucleotides are TGCGCCAGCAGCCAAGTCAGGGGTCCGGATGGCTACACCTTC. It translates to CASSQVRGPDGYTF.

The genes are TRBV9 and TRBJ1-1; perhaps TRBD1 as D (5 bases). The CDR3 totals 16 residues. Germline-derived CDR1 and CDR2 are SGDLS and YYNGEE. The V gene lost 4 bases and the J gene lost 2 bases, with 18 bases spanning the gap. The CDR3 DNA sequence: TGTGCCAGCAGCCCTGCCCCCAGGACAACTAACACTGAAGCTTTCTTT. This translates into CASSPAPRTTNTEAFF.

This clone was counted a single time. The J gene is TRBJ1-5, the V gene TRBV6-2 or TRBV6-3; a weak D match, TRBD1 (6 bases). The CDR3 is made up of 16 amino acids. The V gene lost 2 bases and the J gene lost 8 bases, with 19 bases spanning the gap. CDR1 is MNHEY and CDR2 is SVGEGT in the germline V gene. The CDR3 nucleotides are TGTGCCAGCAGTTACCTCTCTTCGACAGGCACGAAGCCCCAGCATTTT. Its protein is CASSYLSSTGTKPQHF.

The V and J genes are TRBV19 and TRBJ1-2, with D possibly TRBD1 on 5 matching bases. Between the trimmed V and J ends, which lost 3 bases and 0 bases, there was a span of 8 bases. From germline, CDR1 is LNHDA and CDR2 SQIVND (reference sequence). CDR3 length equals 14 residues. CDR3 nucleotides: TGTGCCAGTAGTATGGAGACAGCTAACTATGGCTACACCTTC. Translation gives CASSMETANYGYTF.

The chain links TRBV28 to TRBJ1-2; a possible D gene is TRBD1 (5 bases). This CDR3 spans 15 amino acids. The germline gives CDR1 MDHEN, CDR2 SYDVKM. V lost 7 bases to trimming and J lost 7 bases, with 22 bases between them. The CDR3 loop reads CASIGGNQGRAGYTF. As DNA, the CDR3 is TGTGCCAGCATTGGTGGGAATCAGGGTCGGGCTGGCTACACCTTC.

This chain uses TRBV7-9 with TRBJ2-3, with 8 bases aligning to TRBD2. V lost 1 base and J lost 2; bases outside the gene matches: 2. The CDR3 is made up of 15 amino acids. Germline CDR1 and CDR2: SEHNR and FQNEAQ (reference sequence). CDR3 coding DNA: TGTGCCAGCAGCTTAGGCGGGGGGAACACAGATACGCAGTATTTT. Its protein product is CASSLGGGNTDTQYF.

The chain uses TRBV5-1 and TRBJ2-5, with 7 bases that match TRBD1. The CDR3 has 15 residues. J was trimmed by 4 bases and V by 7 bases; bases with no gene match: 13. Germline V gene sequence: CDR1 SGHRS, CDR2 YFSETQ. CDR3 sequence (DNA): TGCGCCAGCGGTACCGGGACAGTCCATCTAGAGACCCAGTACTTC. Translation: CASGTGTVHLETQYF. The whole variable domain, remainder taken from reference TRBV5-1 and TRBJ2-5, is KAGVTQTPRYLIKTRGQQVTLSCSPISGHRSVSWYQQTPGQGLQFLFEYFSETQRNKGNFPGRFSGRQFSNSRSEMNVSTLELGDSALYLCASGTGTVHLETQYFGPGTRLLVL.